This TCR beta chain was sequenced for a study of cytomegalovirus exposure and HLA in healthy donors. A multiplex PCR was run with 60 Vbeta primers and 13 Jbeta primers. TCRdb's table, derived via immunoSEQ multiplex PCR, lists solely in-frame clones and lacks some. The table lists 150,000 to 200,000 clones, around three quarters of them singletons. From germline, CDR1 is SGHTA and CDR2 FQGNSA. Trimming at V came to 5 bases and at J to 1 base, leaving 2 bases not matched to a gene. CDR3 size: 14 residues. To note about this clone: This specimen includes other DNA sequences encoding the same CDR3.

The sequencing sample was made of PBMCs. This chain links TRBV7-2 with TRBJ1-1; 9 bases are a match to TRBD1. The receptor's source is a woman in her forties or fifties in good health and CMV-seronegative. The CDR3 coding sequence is TGTGCCAGCAGCCCGGGACAGGGGAACACTGAAGCTTTCTTT. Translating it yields CASSPGQGNTEAFF.